The TCR beta chain under discussion was sequenced for a study of beta chain features in type 1 diabetes. Study as a whole: When patients were set against healthy donors, age, gender and cell yields were similar.

Findings of the study overall: The VDJ junctions of type 1 diabetes patients carried fewer insertions and more deletions. A moderate, significant TCRB CDR3 shortening appeared in type 1 diabetes across four CD4+ subsets. Cells expressing TCR highly could be over-represented by cDNA sequencing.

Turning to this clone: What it recognizes is unknown.

CDR1 and CDR2 from the germline V gene are ENHRY and SYGVKD. The ends were cut back, 0 bases at V and 3 bases at J, with 15 bases in the middle. The CDR3 has 16 residues. The sequenced template was cDNA made from the entire isolated RNA. The data were produced by immunoSEQ multiplex PCR, yet TCRdb's version contains in-frame clones alone and is incomplete. The profile shows 150,000 to 200,000 clones, 63% of them singletons. Sequenced input: naive CD4+ T cells from blood. The chain has TRBV10-3 and TRBJ2-7, with D possibly being TRBD1 or TRBD2 (6 bases each). The sequence came from a man aged 30 to 45 with type 1 diabetes. Here the CDR3 DNA reads TGTGCCATCAGTGAGTCCAGGGGAATCGGGAGCTACGAGCAGTACTTC. Protein product: CAISESRGIGSYEQYF.